This T cell receptor (beta chain) emerged from a study of T cells in Graves' hyperthyroidism and ophthalmopathy. On this clonotype: At one of its ends the junction is not consistent with the germline gene, which may arise from a read error.

TCR beta CDR3 regions were amplified from RNA. Primed by the HTBI set, a first-round RT-PCR was run on the TCR CDR3. From the multiplex PCR reads, TCRdb called clonotypes with MiXCR, one entry per CDR3 protein. The table shows about 59,000 distinct CDR3 sequences, with around 50% occurring only once. Sample: blood. This sequence originates from a woman aged 55-69 years with Graves' ophthalmopathy.

The CDR3 is CSARDRPMEQSF. CDR3 bases: TGCAGCGCTAGAGATAGGCCGATGGAGCAGTCCTTC. This chain uses TRBV20-1 with TRBJ2-1; no reliable D call. Germline V gives CDR1 DFQATT, CDR2 SNEGSKA (reference sequence). This CDR3 comprises 12 residues.